This entry concerns a single TCR beta chain. The sample belongs to a study of cytomegalovirus exposure and HLA in healthy donors. Turning to the study itself: The roughly 670 first-cohort repertoires shared a platform with the 120 or so validation repertoires, as reported in a later analysis.

The CDR3 is made up of 13 amino acids. Germline-derived CDR1 and CDR2 are SEHNR and FQNEAQ (reference sequence). V lost 5 bases to trimming and J lost 2 bases, with 9 bases between them. Data came from immunoSEQ multiplex PCR; TCRdb stores just in-frame clones and leaves some out. The sample records approximately 41,000 clones, 90% to 95% being singletons. This TCR derives from a man younger than 30 in good health and CMV-seronegative. The sequencing input was PBMCs. The rearrangement uses TRBV7-9 and TRBJ1-2; D not certain. For the CDR3, the DNA is TGTGCCAGCAGCCCCCCGTCCAACTATGGCTACACCTTC. Translated: CASSPPSNYGYTF.